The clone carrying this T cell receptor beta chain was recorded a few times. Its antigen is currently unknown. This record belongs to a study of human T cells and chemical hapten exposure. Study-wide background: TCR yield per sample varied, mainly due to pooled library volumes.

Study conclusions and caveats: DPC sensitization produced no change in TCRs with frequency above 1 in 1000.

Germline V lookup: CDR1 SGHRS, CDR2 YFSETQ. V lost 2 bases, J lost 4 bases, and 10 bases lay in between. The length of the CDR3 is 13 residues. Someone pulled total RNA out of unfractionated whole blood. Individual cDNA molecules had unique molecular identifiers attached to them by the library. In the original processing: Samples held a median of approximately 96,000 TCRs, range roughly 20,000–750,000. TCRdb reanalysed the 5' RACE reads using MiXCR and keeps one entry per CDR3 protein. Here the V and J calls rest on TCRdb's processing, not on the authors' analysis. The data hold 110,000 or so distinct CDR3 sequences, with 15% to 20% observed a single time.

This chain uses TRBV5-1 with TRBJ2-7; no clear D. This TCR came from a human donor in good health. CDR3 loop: CASSFRPGYEQYF. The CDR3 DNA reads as TGCGCCAGCAGCTTCCGGCCTGGATACGAGCAGTACTTC.